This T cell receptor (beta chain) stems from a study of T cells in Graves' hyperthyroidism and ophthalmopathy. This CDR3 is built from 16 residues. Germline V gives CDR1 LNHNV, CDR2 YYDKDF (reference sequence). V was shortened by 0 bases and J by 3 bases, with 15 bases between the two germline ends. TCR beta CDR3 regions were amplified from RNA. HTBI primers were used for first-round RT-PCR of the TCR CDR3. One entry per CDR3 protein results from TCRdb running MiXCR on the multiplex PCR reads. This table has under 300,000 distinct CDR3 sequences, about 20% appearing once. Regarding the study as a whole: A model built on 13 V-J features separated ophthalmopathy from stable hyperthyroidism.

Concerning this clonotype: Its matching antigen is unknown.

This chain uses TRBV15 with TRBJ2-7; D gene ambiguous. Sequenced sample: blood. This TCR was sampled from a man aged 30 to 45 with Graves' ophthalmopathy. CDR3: CATSRDRATFRYEQYF. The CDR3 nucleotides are TGTGCCACCAGCAGAGATCGGGCTACGTTTCGCTACGAGCAGTACTTC.